The entry that follows covers one T cell receptor beta chain sequence. Its antigen remains unidentified. TCRdb re-analysed the reads in MiXCR, keeping a single row per CDR3 protein. Among roughly 280,000 distinct CDR3 sequences listed, about 20% were seen once. This sample is drawn from a study of T cell repertoires in cytomegalovirus infection. The overall study: CMV epitopes that were recently identified and HLA-C-restricted were used alongside well-studied HLA-B-restricted ones. Based on public TCR beta signatures, there were indications of CMV infection and of a matching HLA type.

General observations from the study: Ex vivo, HLA-C-restricted CMV-specific TCR beta clonotypes prevailed over the rest of the response. Identification of carriers of CMV plus the relevant HLA was performed using cumulative public TCR beta family frequency.

Unmatched junction bases numbered 3, after V lost 0 bases and J lost 3 bases. There are 16 residues in the CDR3. CDR1 LGHNA and CDR2 YSLEER come from the germline V gene. The chain is built from TRBV4-3 and TRBJ2-1, with 9 bases matching TRBD2. The TCR sequence derives from a human donor in good health (CMV status not recorded). Some clones in this sample may be carry-over from other donors' samples. Source: cultured PBMCs, taken from culture after CMV antigen stimulation. The DNA for the CDR3 is TGCGCCAGCAGCCAAGATAGCGGGAGAGGCTACAATGAGCAGTTCTTC. Its protein is CASSQDSGRGYNEQFF.